This T cell receptor beta chain was recovered during a study of blood T cell repertoires in COVID-19. Germline CDR1 SGHNT, CDR2 YYREEE (reference sequence). The V and J ends lost 4 bases and 5 bases, in that order; junction bases with no gene match: 5. This CDR3 contains 13 residues. Across roughly 25 US areas, participants ranged in age from roughly 18 to 95 years. Cohorts were based on clinical histories the participants reported. Here immunoSEQ multiplex PCR was the method, and the copy in TCRdb shows in-frame clones only, minus some. The repertoire holds under 200,000 clones, with approximately 88% as singletons.

This chain uses TRBV5-4 with TRBJ2-5; 7 nucleotides line up with TRBD2. The TCR comes from a woman aged 55-70 years who had recovered from COVID-19. Material for sequencing was PBMCs or T cells enriched from blood (not recorded which). Written as DNA, the CDR3 is TGTGCCAGCAGCACGGGACTATTGGAGACCCAGTACTTC. The encoded protein is CASSTGLLETQYF.